A single TCR beta chain is shown here with its context. The data are from a study of blood T cell repertoires in COVID-19. At the level of the study: COVID-19 samples from acute and convalescent phases originated in the United States, Italy and Spain. T cells, B-cell-depleted T cells, or PBMCs provided the cDNA or gDNA that served as material.

Those enrolled in Seattle joined during active infection and were followed longitudinally afterward. The CDR3 is 16 amino acids. J was trimmed by 0 bases and V by 3 bases; bases with no gene match: 5. CDR1 is WNHNN and CDR2 is SYGVQD in the germline V gene (reference sequence). As originally analysed: By means of reference gene primer amplification, nucleated cell counts were estimated. Here immunoSEQ multiplex PCR was the method, and the copy in TCRdb shows in-frame clones only, minus some. That table is the source of V, J and clone size, and D and trimming were worked out from the DNA. Of under 250,000 clones detected, 86% appear once; the ten largest clones hold approximately 10%.

The chain has TRBV10-1 and TRBJ2-1; 7 bases line up with TRBD2. The sequence was collected from a man aged 50 to 60 with COVID-19, enrolled during active disease. Material: peripheral blood. CDR3 loop: CASSDPAGSSYNEQFF. In DNA form, the CDR3 reads TGCGCCAGCAGTGACCCAGCGGGAAGCTCCTACAATGAGCAGTTCTTC.